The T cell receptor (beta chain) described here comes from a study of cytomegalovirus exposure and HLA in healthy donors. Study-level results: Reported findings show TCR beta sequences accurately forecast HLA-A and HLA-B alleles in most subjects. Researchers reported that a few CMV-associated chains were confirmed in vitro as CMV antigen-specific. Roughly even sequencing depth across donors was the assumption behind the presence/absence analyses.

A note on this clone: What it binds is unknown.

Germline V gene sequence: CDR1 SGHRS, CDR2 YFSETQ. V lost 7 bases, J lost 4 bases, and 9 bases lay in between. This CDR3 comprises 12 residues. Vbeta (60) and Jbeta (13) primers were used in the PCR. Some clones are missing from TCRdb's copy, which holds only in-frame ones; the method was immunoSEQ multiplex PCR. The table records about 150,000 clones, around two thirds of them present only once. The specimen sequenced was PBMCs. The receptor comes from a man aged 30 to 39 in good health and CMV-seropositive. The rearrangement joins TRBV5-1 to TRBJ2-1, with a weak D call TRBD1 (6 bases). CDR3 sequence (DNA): TGCGCCAGCCGACAGGAATACAATGAGCAGTTCTTC. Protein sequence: CASRQEYNEQFF.